Sequencing of this T cell receptor beta chain was carried out in a study of graft-versus-host responses after intestinal transplantation. The overall study: Every recipient underwent anti-thymocyte globulin induction, then tacrolimus and steroids for two to four years.

The method was immunoSEQ multiplex PCR; TCRdb's version includes in-frame clones alone and lacks a portion of them. Found here are 60,000 to 75,000 clones, more than 80% of them singletons; the top ten hold 2% to 3%. The CDR3 contains 12 residues. The germline CDR1 and CDR2 sequences are MNHEY and SMNVEV (reference sequence). V was pared by 6 bases and J by 4 bases, with 6 bases between. A word on this clone: Its antigen is not known.

The source material was unstimulated CD8+ T cells sorted from spleen or lymph node cells, sampled before intestinal transplant. The chain has TRBV27 and TRBJ1-4, with D unclear. This receptor was taken from a human donor who received an intestinal transplant. CDR3 sequence (DNA): TGTGCCAGCAGGGCCTTTAATGAAAAACTGTTTTTT. Residues: CASRAFNEKLFF.